Only a few counts were recorded for the clone carrying this T cell receptor beta chain. CDR1 and CDR2 (germline): MDHEN, SYDVKM. The CDR3 consists of 15 residues. The V end was cut by 2 bases, the J end by 3 bases, with 13 bases between. The data are from a study of TIL therapy for anti-PD-1-resistant metastatic lung cancer. Study background: Most patients had lung adenocarcinoma.

Sequencing used immunoSEQ v3. Here immunoSEQ multiplex PCR was the method, and the copy in TCRdb shows in-frame clones only, minus some. Of tens of thousands of clones in the sample, roughly 70% are singletons; the top ten hold approximately 5.3%. The time point was: pre-treatment sample, taken before nivolumab and TIL therapy. Patients were adults with stage 4 NSCLC. This TCR came from a person between 25 and 79 years old with non-small cell lung cancer. This chain links TRBV28 with TRBJ1-1, with D perhaps matching TRBD1 (6 bases). The source material was blood, sampled at baseline. The CDR3 loop is CASSLGGSGDTEAFF. CDR3 sequence (DNA): TGTGCCAGCAGTTTAGGAGGATCAGGGGACACTGAAGCTTTCTTT.